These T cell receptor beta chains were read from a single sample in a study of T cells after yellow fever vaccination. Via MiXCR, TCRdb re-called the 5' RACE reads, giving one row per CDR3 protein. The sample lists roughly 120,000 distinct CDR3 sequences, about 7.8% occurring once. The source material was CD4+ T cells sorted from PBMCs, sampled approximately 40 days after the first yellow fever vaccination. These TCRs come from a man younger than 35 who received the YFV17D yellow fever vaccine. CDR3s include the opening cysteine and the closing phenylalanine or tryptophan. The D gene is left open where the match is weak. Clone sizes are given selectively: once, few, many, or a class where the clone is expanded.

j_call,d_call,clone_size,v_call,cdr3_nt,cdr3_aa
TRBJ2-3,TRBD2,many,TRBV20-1,TGCAGTGCTAGGGACCCGGGGGGGAGCACAGATACGCAGTATTTT,CSARDPGGSTDTQYF
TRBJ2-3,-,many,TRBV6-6,TGTGCCGTAACTAGCCCTTTCACAGATACGCAGTATTTT,CAVTSPFTDTQYF
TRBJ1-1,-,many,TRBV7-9,TGTGCCAGCATTAAACAGCCGAACACTGAAGCTTTCTTT,CASIKQPNTEAFF
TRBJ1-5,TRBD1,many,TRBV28,TGTGCCAGCAGTCCCCGACGGACAGGGGTCGGGGAGCACCCCCAGCATTTT,CASSPRRTGVGEHPQHF
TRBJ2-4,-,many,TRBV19,TGTGCCAGTAGTGCTGCCAGTATGGGCAAAAACATTCAGTACTTC,CASSAASMGKNIQYF
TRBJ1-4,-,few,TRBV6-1,TGTGCCAGCAGTGCCCTAGGGACGGAGAGAGGGAATGAAAAACTGTTTTTT,CASSALGTERGNEKLFF
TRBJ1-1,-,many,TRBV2,TGTGCCAGCAGTGCGATGGACCTGAACACTGAAGCTTTCTTT,CASSAMDLNTEAFF
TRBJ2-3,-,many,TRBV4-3,TGCGCCAGCAGCCAACTACTCACAGGGTCTGGGGGAGATACGCAGTATTTT,CASSQLLTGSGGDTQYF
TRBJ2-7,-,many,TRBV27,TGTGCCAGCCGCACCGGGACGAGGTCCTACGAGCAGTACTTC,CASRTGTRSYEQYF
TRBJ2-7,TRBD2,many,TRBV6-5,TGTGCCAGCAGTTACCGTCTAGCGGGGGGCCCCTACGAGCAGTACTTC,CASSYRLAGGPYEQYF
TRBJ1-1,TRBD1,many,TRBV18,TGTGCCAGCTCATCTACCGGGACAGGGGTCTGGGACACTGAAGCTTTCTTT,CASSSTGTGVWDTEAFF
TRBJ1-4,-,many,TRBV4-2,TGTGCCAGCAGCCAGGATCCGGTCAGGGGTGAAAAACTGTTTTTT,CASSQDPVRGEKLFF
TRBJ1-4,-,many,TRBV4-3,TGCGCCAGCAGTGAGGGGCACGATAATGAAAAACTGTTTTTT,CASSEGHDNEKLFF
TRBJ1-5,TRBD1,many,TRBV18,TGTGCCAGCTCCCGCTTTCGTCCGGGACAGGGCTATAGCAATCAGCCCCAGCATTTT,CASSRFRPGQGYSNQPQHF
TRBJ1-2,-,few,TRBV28,TGTGCCAGCAGTTCCGGGGCGAACAGCAAAATATATGGCTACACCTTC,CASSSGANSKIYGYTF
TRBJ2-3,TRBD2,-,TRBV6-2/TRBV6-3,TGTGCCAGCAGTTATCAATCGGTGGGACTAGCGGGGGGTTCCACAGATACGCAGTATTTT,CASSYQSVGLAGGSTDTQYF
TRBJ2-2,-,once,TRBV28,TGTGCCAGCAGTCCCACCTCCGGGGTGAAAACCGGGGAGCTGTTTTTT,CASSPTSGVKTGELFF
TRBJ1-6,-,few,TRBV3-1,TGTGCCTCCACCCAGCACCAGGGAGGTGGTTCACCCCTCCACTTT,CASTQHQGGGSPLHF
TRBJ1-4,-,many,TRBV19,TGTGCCAGTAGTCGCCTTGGTGGTGACAATGAAAAACTGTTTTTT,CASSRLGGDNEKLFF
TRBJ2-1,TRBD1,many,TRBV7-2,TGTGCCAGCAGCTTAAATGGGGTGGGGACAGGGCGAAATGAGCAGTTCTTC,CASSLNGVGTGRNEQFF
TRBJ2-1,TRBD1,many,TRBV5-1,TGCGCCAGCAGCTTGGTTTCCGGACAGGGAGACAATGAGCAGTTCTTC,CASSLVSGQGDNEQFF
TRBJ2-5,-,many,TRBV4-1,TGCGCCAGCAGCCAAGTCGGAGCAGAGACCCAGTACTTC,CASSQVGAETQYF
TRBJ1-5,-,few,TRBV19,TGTGCCAGTAGTGACAGGTTAAATCAGCCCCAGCATTTT,CASSDRLNQPQHF
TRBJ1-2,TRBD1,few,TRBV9,TGTGCCAGCAGCGAGAGCTCCAGGGGGCACACCTTC,CASSESSRGHTF
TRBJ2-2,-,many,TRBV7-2,TGTGCCAGCAACGGACAGCTGGCCACCGGGGAGCTGTTTTTT,CASNGQLATGELFF
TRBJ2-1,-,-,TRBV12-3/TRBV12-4,TGTGCCAGCAGTTTTGGGACTGGGACCCGTTCCTACAATGAGCAGTTCTTC,CASSFGTGTRSYNEQFF
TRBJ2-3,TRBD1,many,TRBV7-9,TGTGCCAGCAGCTTATGGAGACAGGGGACAGATACGCAGTATTTT,CASSLWRQGTDTQYF
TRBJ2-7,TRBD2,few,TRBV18,TGTGCCAGCTCACCCGGGGGGGAGCAGTACTTC,CASSPGGEQYF
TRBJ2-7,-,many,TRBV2,TGTGCCAGCAGTGCGGGGGTTAGCTACGAGCAGTACTTC,CASSAGVSYEQYF